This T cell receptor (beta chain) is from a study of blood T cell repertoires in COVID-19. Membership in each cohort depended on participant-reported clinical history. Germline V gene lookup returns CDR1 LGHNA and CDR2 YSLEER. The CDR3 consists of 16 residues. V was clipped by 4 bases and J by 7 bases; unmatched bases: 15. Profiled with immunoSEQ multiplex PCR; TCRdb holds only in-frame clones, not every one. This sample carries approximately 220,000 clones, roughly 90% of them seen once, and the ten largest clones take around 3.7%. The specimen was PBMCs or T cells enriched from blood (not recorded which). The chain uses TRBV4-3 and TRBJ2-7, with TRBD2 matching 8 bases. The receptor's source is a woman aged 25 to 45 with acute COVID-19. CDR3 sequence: CASSPGWTSPAWEQYF. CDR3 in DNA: TGCGCCAGCAGCCCGGGATGGACTAGCCCAGCTTGGGAGCAGTACTTC.